This T cell receptor (beta chain) was captured in a study of T cell responses to AZD1222 COVID-19 vaccine. V was trimmed by 1 base and J by 1 base, leaving 19 bases between them. Germline V gene sequence: CDR1 MGHRA, CDR2 YSYEKL. The CDR3 sequence is 18 residues long. TCRdb's copy holds only in-frame clones and misses some; the assay was immunoSEQ multiplex PCR. In the table there are about 82,000 clones, over 90% of which are singletons. The gene calls are TRBV4-1 and TRBJ1-1, with D possibly being TRBD1 (5 bases). The source was peripheral blood, collected on day 0 of AZD1222 vaccination. This receptor was obtained from an adult in good health. CDR3 nucleotide sequence: TGCGCCAGCAGCCAAGGCCGAACCTTCGGGACGGGGAACACTGAAGCTTTCTTT. Protein sequence: CASSQGRTFGTGNTEAFF.